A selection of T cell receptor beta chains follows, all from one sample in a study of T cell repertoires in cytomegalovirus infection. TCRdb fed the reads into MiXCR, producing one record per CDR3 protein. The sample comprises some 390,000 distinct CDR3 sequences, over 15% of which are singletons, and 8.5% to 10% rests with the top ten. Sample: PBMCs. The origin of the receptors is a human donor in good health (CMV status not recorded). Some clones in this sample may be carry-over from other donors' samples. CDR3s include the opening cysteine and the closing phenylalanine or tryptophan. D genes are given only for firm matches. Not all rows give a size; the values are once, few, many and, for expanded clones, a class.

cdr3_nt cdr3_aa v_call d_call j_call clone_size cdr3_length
TGTGCCATCAGTGAGACGGGGTTCCGGGAGAGCACAGATACGCAGTATTTT CAISETGFRESTDTQYF TRBV10-3 - TRBJ2-3 many 17
TGTGCCATCAGTGAGGCGGCGGGAGCCAGGGCAGATACGCAGTATTTT CAISEAAGARADTQYF TRBV10-3 TRBD2 TRBJ2-3 many 16
TGTGCCAGCAGAGTAGGAGTTCTCCCCGGGGAGCTGTTTTTT CASRVGVLPGELFF TRBV7-2 - TRBJ2-2 many 14
TGTGCCAGCAGTGAAAGGAGAGGGACTGAAGCTTTCTTT CASSERRGTEAFF TRBV6-1 - TRBJ1-1 few 13
TGTGCCATCAGAAGCGGGGGGGGCTCGGGAGAGACCCAGTACTTC CAIRSGGGSGETQYF TRBV10-3 TRBD2 TRBJ2-5 - 15
TGTGCCAGCAGCTTGAGCAACATGAACACTGAAGCTTTCTTT CASSLSNMNTEAFF TRBV11-2 - TRBJ1-1 many 14
TGTGCCAGCAGCTTAGCCGGGACCCGGGGGGGGACCCAGTACTTC CASSLAGTRGGTQYF TRBV7-6 TRBD2 TRBJ2-5 many 15
TGTGCCAGCAGTTCTAGCGGGAGGGCCGTTGCAGATACGCAGTATTTT CASSSSGRAVADTQYF TRBV12-3/TRBV12-4 TRBD2 TRBJ2-3 - 16
TGTGCCAGTAGGGAAATCCGGGACAGGCACACTGAAGCTTTCTTT CASREIRDRHTEAFF TRBV19 TRBD1 TRBJ1-1 many 15
TGTGCCAGCAGCCTTGGGAGGGGCTTGGCGCAGTACTTC CASSLGRGLAQYF TRBV12-3/TRBV12-4 TRBD2 TRBJ2-7 - 13
TGTGCCACCCGACAGGGAACTATTGGCTACACCTTC CATRQGTIGYTF TRBV15 TRBD1 TRBJ1-2 few 12
TGCAGTGCTCAATCTAGCGGGAGAGTGAACAATGAGCAGTTCTTC CSAQSSGRVNNEQFF TRBV20-1 TRBD2 TRBJ2-1 - 15
TGTGCCAGCAGCTCCGGGACAGGGGTTGTTTACGAGCAGTACTTC CASSSGTGVVYEQYF TRBV7-2 TRBD1 TRBJ2-7 - 15
TGCAGTGCGAGGCATAATAGCGGGAGTTCCCCAGAGACCCAGTACTTC CSARHNSGSSPETQYF TRBV20-1 TRBD2 TRBJ2-5 few 16
TGTGCCAGCAGCTTAGTGACAGCAACCCAAGAGACCCAGTACTTC CASSLVTATQETQYF TRBV7-2 - TRBJ2-5 many 15
TGTGCCAGCAGTGAGCAAGTCCTAGTGGGTCAGCCCCAGCATTTT CASSEQVLVGQPQHF TRBV6-1 - TRBJ1-5 - 15
TGTGCCAGCAGTTACTCGACAGCGGGGTATGAGCAGTTCTTC CASSYSTAGYEQFF TRBV6-5 TRBD2 TRBJ2-1 - 14
TGTGCCAGCAGCCTTGGAAGACTAGCGGGAATGTCCGGGGAGCTGTTTTTT CASSLGRLAGMSGELFF TRBV7-9 TRBD2 TRBJ2-2 few 17
TGTGCCAGCAGCATCGTCCAGAACACTGAAGCTTTCTTT CASSIVQNTEAFF TRBV7-2 - TRBJ1-1 many 13
TGTGCCAGCAGTGAAGCGCTTCTTACGCAGTATTTT CASSEALLTQYF TRBV2 - TRBJ2-3 few 12
TGCGCCAGCAGCAGAAGTCCCACAGATACGCAGTATTTT CASSRSPTDTQYF TRBV5-1 - TRBJ2-3 - 13
TGCAGTGCTAGTTCCCGGAGGCCCTACGAGCAGTACTTC CSASSRRPYEQYF TRBV20-1 - TRBJ2-7 - 13
TGCGCCAGCAGCCAAGATGACCTAAATGCTGAAGCTTTCTTT CASSQDDLNAEAFF TRBV4-3 - TRBJ1-1 - 14
TGTGCCAGCACGTGGGTCGGCAGCGACTACGAGCAGTACTTC CASTWVGSDYEQYF TRBV5-5 - TRBJ2-7 few 14
TGTGCCAGTAGTATGGACAGGGACGATCAGCCCCAGCATTTT CASSMDRDDQPQHF TRBV19 TRBD1 TRBJ1-5 - 14
TGTGCCAGCAATTTAGGAGCTCTTAGCTCCTACGAGCAGTACTTC CASNLGALSSYEQYF TRBV27 - TRBJ2-7 - 15
TGCGCCAGCAGCCCGACGGACAGGGGGGGGAACGAGCAGTACTTC CASSPTDRGGNEQYF TRBV10-2 TRBD1 TRBJ2-7 - 15
TGTGCCAGCAGTGACGAGGGACGGAATCAGCCCCAGCATTTT CASSDEGRNQPQHF TRBV2 - TRBJ1-5 - 14
TGCGCCAGCAGCCAAGATACTCGCGTATTCACAGATACGCAGTATTTT CASSQDTRVFTDTQYF TRBV4-3 - TRBJ2-3 many 16
TGTGCCAGCAGCATGAATAGGTTGAATTCACCCCTCCACTTT CASSMNRLNSPLHF TRBV11-2 - TRBJ1-6 - 14
TGCGCCAGCAGCCCAACACGTGGGACAGTGAACACTGAAGCTTTCTTT CASSPTRGTVNTEAFF TRBV4-1 TRBD1 TRBJ1-1 few 16
TGTGCCAGCAGCAGAACCAGGGGTAATGAGCAGTTCTTC CASSRTRGNEQFF TRBV11-3 - TRBJ2-1 few 13
TGTGCCAGCAGTTTTGTCGGGGGTCTCACTGAAGCTTTCTTT CASSFVGGLTEAFF TRBV12-3/TRBV12-4 - TRBJ1-1 - 14
TGTGCCACCAGCCAAGAGTATACAGGAGGGGTGACGGCGAATCAGCCCCAGCATTTT CATSQEYTGGVTANQPQHF TRBV14 - TRBJ1-5 - 19
TGTGCCAGCAGAAGTCGCCCGACCTACGAGCAGTACTTC CASRSRPTYEQYF TRBV27 - TRBJ2-7 - 13
TGCGCCAGCAGCCAAGGGGGGACAGGTGGAAATTCACCCCTCCACTTT CASSQGGTGGNSPLHF TRBV4-1 TRBD1 TRBJ1-6 few 16
TGTGCCAGCAGGGGAACAGGGGGGAACAATCAGCCCCAGCATTTT CASRGTGGNNQPQHF TRBV2 TRBD1 TRBJ1-5 few 15
TGTGCCAGCAGTTCCGGACAGGGACGTGTCGAGAAGACCCAGTACTTC CASSSGQGRVEKTQYF TRBV28 TRBD1 TRBJ2-5 few 16
TGTGCCAGCACAGTGAACACTGAAGCTTTCTTT CASTVNTEAFF TRBV2 - TRBJ1-1 many 11
TGTGCCAGCAGCTTAGAACGGGGGGGTTGGTACAATGAGCAGTTCTTC CASSLERGGWYNEQFF TRBV11-2 TRBD2 TRBJ2-1 - 16
TGTGCCAGCAGCTTAGTGGGACAGCTGAACACTGAAGCTTTCTTT CASSLVGQLNTEAFF TRBV7-2 TRBD1 TRBJ1-1 many 15
TGTGCCAGCAGCCCGGACGAGGGCCAAAATGAGCAGTTCTTC CASSPDEGQNEQFF TRBV2 - TRBJ2-1 few 14
TGTGCCAGCAGCCGGGAGCCTTATAGCAATCAGCCCCAGCATTTT CASSREPYSNQPQHF TRBV6-5 - TRBJ1-5 - 15
TGCAGCTTCTCGGGAGGGGCAGAGACCCAGTACTTC CSFSGGAETQYF TRBV29-1 TRBD2 TRBJ2-5 - 12
TGCAGCGTTGGAGGACAGGGAGGCGAAAAACTGTTTTTT CSVGGQGGEKLFF TRBV29-1 TRBD1 TRBJ1-4 - 13
TGTGCCTGGACCGGTCCCGGGACAGGGATAAACACTGAAGCTTTCTTT CAWTGPGTGINTEAFF TRBV30 TRBD1 TRBJ1-1 - 16
TGTGCCAGCAGCGAGATTAGCGGGAGCTCCTACGAGCAGTACTTC CASSEISGSSYEQYF TRBV7-6 TRBD2 TRBJ2-7 - 15
TGTGCCAGCAGCTTAGATGCGAGTACCGGGGAGCTGTTTTTT CASSLDASTGELFF TRBV11-2 - TRBJ2-2 - 14
TGTGCCAGCAGCCTTCCGGGTTTGGGAGGCAATGAGCAGTTCTTC CASSLPGLGGNEQFF TRBV5-5 - TRBJ2-1 - 15
TGTGCCAGCAGCAGAGAAGGACTAGCGGGGGCCAGATACAATGAGCAGTTCTTC CASSREGLAGARYNEQFF TRBV11-2 TRBD2 TRBJ2-1 - 18
TGTGCCACTGCCCAGAGCACTGAAGCTTTCTTT CATAQSTEAFF TRBV19 - TRBJ1-1 - 11